These 30 T cell receptor delta chains were all obtained from the same sample, sequenced in a study of gamma-delta chains in newborns, infants, children. TCRdb re-called clones from the reads via CATT. The sample shows a few thousand delta-chain clones, 0.55% to 0.65% of them seen only once. The sequenced sample was blood. These receptors all stem from a child who was a newborn, infant or young child, either healthy, febrile or measles-vaccinated (not recorded which).

This clone was picked up a small number of times. One base separates it from a far larger clone, so it is likely a read error. The sample has other DNA sequences that encode this CDR3 too. The V gene is TRDV2, the J gene TRDJ2; TRDD3 aligns across 8 bases. The CDR3 sequence is 17 residues long. Germline CDR1 reads GEAIGNYY; CDR2 reads EKD. The CDR3 is CACDYVLGGALTAQLFF. CDR3 DNA sequence: TGTGCCTGTGACTACGTACTGGGGGGAGCTTTGACGGCACAACTCTTCTTT.

A few counts support this clone. A much larger clone differs from this one at a single base, so this may be a read error. The sample contains more than one DNA sequence encoding this CDR3. The gene calls are TRDV2 and TRDJ3, with 11 bases identical to TRDD3. Germline loops: CDR1 GEAIGNYY, CDR2 EKD. The CDR3 is 19 amino acids. The CDR3 coding sequence is TGTGCCTGTGACACTGGGGGATACGCAAGCTCCTGGGACACCCGACAGATGTTCTTC. Its translation is CACDTGGYASSWDTRQMFF.

By its share, this clone is large. Other DNA sequences in this specimen translate into the identical CDR3. V gene TRDV2 combines with J gene TRDJ2; 7 nucleotides align to TRDD3. From germline, CDR1 is GEAIGNYY and CDR2 EKD. The CDR3 spans 14 residues. The V gene end was trimmed by 3 bases and the J gene end by 2 bases; junction bases not matched to a gene: 2. Here the CDR3 DNA reads TGTGCCTGTGACGTACTGGGGTTGACAGCACAACTCTTCTTT. Encoded protein: CACDVLGLTAQLFF.

This clone occurred a few times. The amino acid sequence in TCRdb belongs to a much larger clone and departs from this DNA's translation at residue 9, likely a sequencing read error; the sequence shown is translated from the DNA. The chain couples TRDV2 to TRDJ2, with 8 bases that match TRDD3. The CDR3 contains 15 residues. With 4 bases clipped from V and 7 bases from J, the junction kept 10 bases outside the gene matches. The V gene's germline CDR1 is GEAIGNYY and CDR2 EKD. For the CDR3, the DNA is TGTGCCTGTGAACACTGGGGGCTCAAGGGAGCACAACTCTTCTTT. Translated: CACEHWGLKGAQLFF.

Details on this clone: The protein held in TCRdb is that of a much larger clone and does not match this DNA's translation at residue 10, likely because of a read error; the protein shown is translated from the DNA. The genes are TRDV2 and TRDJ3, with 8 bases identical to TRDD3. The junction had 6 bases not matched to a gene; V was cut back by 1 base and J by 2 bases. CDR3 size: 18 residues. CDR1 and CDR2 from the germline V gene are GEAIGNYY and EKD. The CDR3 loop is CACDTGDRGAWDTRQMFF. In DNA, the CDR3 is TGTGCCTGTGACACGGGGGATAGGGGAGCCTGGGACACCCGACAGATGTTTTTC.

This clone was seen only a few times. A far larger clone is one base from this, pointing to a likely read error. The sample contains more than one DNA sequence encoding this CDR3. The V call is TRDV2, the J call TRDJ3, with TRDD3 matching over 11 bases. Per the germline V gene, CDR1 is GEAIGNYY and CDR2 is EKD. The CDR3 covers 19 residues. The CDR3, as DNA: TGTGCCTGTGACACTGGGGGATACGGTAGCTCCTGGGACACCCGGCAGATGTTTTTC. Protein product: CACDTGGYGSSWDTRQMFF.

This clone appeared a few times. This DNA translates differently at residue 7 from the TCRdb protein, which is that of a much larger clone; a read error is likely, and the protein shown is the DNA's own translation. The chain combines TRDV2 with TRDJ1; possible D gene TRDD3, 6 bases. Germline CDR1 and CDR2: GEAIGNYY and EKD. CDR3 length: 15 amino acids. V was trimmed by 0 bases and J by 4 bases, leaving 14 bases between them. The CDR3 nucleotides read TGTGCCTGTGACACCTGGGAGATACGAGGCGATAAACTCATCTTT. It codes for CACDTWEIRGDKLIF.

This clone came up a few times. The protein given by TCRdb reflects a much larger clone and differs at residue 16 from this DNA's translation, likely from a read error; the protein shown is the DNA's translation. Other DNA sequences within the sample encode an identical CDR3. This chain uses TRDV2 with TRDJ3; 12 bases are shared with TRDD3. Germline lookup yields CDR1 GEAIGNYY and CDR2 EKD. The CDR3 contains 18 residues. The CDR3 DNA follows: TGTGCCTGTGACACCGTACTGGGGGATACCTGGGACACCCGACAGACGTTTTTC. Its protein product is CACDTVLGDTWDTRQTFF.

Judged by abundance, this clone is large. In the same sample, other DNA sequences code for this CDR3. This sequence joins TRDV2 and TRDJ2, with 10 bases fitting TRDD3. The CDR3 consists of 16 residues. Per germline, CDR1 GEAIGNYY and CDR2 EKD. V lost 2 bases, J lost 0 bases, and 2 bases stayed unmatched. The CDR3 DNA is TGTGCCTGTGACATACTGGGGGATGCTTTGACAGCACAACTCTTCTTT. It translates to CACDILGDALTAQLFF.

This clone was seen more than once but under ten times. The protein in TCRdb stems from a much larger clone and differs at residue 4 from this DNA's translation, likely a read error; here the protein is translated from the DNA. The chain joins TRDV2 to TRDJ3, with 9 bases that match TRDD3. This CDR3 has 18 amino acids. CDR1 is GEAIGNYY and CDR2 is EKD in the germline V gene. The CDR3 reads CACATGGYSSWDTRQMFF. DNA for the CDR3: TGTGCCTGTGCCACCGGGGGATACAGCTCCTGGGACACCCGACAGATGTTTTTC.

There are a few counts of this clone. A much bigger clone sits one base away, suggesting this may be a read error. The same CDR3 also results from other DNA sequences found in this sample. The chain uses TRDV2 and TRDJ3, with 12 bases aligning to TRDD3. The CDR3 extends over 23 amino acids. Germline assignment: CDR1 GEAIGNYY and CDR2 EKD. In nucleotides, the CDR3 is TGTGCCTGTGACTCTATTCCTCTGGGGGATACGATGGGCAGCTCCTGGGACACCCGGCAGATGTTTTTC. This sequence encodes CACDSIPLGDTMGSSWDTRQMFF.

In the case of this clone: This DNA's translation and the protein TCRdb lists, from a much larger clone, do not match at residue 10, likely due to a read error; the protein shown is translated from the DNA. The chain links TRDV3 to TRDJ3; TRDD3 matches at 12 bases. Germline V gives CDR1 TVYSNPD, CDR2 GDNSRS (reference sequence). This CDR3 region has 18 residues. V gave up 2 bases and J gave up 2 bases; unmatched junction bases: 7. Here the CDR3 reads CAFCTGGYKTWDTRQMFF. Written as DNA, the CDR3 is TGTGCCTTTTGTACTGGGGGATACAAGACCTGGGACACCCGACAGATGTTTTTC.

Concerning this clone: TCRdb's entry gives the protein of a much larger clone, which mismatches this DNA's translation at residue 6, likely from a read error; the protein reported here is translated from the DNA. The rearrangement uses TRDV2 and TRDJ3, with 7 bases fitting TRDD3. V lost 0 bases, J lost 3 bases, and 1 base stayed unmatched. Germline V gives CDR1 GEAIGNYY, CDR2 EKD. The CDR3 contains 16 residues. CDR3 nucleotides: TGTGCCTGTGACACCGGGGGGATCTGGGACACCCGACAGATGTTTTTC. Its protein product is CACDTGGIWDTRQMFF.

This clone was counted only a few times. The protein given by TCRdb reflects a much larger clone and differs at residue 6 from this DNA's translation, likely from a read error; the protein shown is the DNA's translation. This sequence joins TRDV2 and TRDJ1; 7 nucleotides align to TRDD3. The germline CDR1 and CDR2 sequences are GEAIGNYY and EKD. V gave up 0 bases and J gave up 2 bases; unmatched junction bases: 5. The CDR3 is made up of 15 amino acids. For the CDR3, the DNA is TGTGCCTGTGACACCAGGATACGCTGGACCGATAAACTCATCTTT. This encodes CACDTRIRWTDKLIF.

A note on this clone: The protein held in TCRdb is that of a much larger clone and does not match this DNA's translation at residue 8, likely because of a read error; the protein shown is translated from the DNA. The chain links TRDV2 to TRDJ3, with D tentatively TRDD3 (6 bases). Per the germline V gene, CDR1 is GEAIGNYY and CDR2 is EKD. Trimming cost V 0 bases and J 1 base, with 12 bases left between them. This CDR3 has 18 residues. The CDR3 loop reads CACDTWGLKSWDTRQMFF. CDR3 coding DNA: TGTGCCTGTGACACCTGGGGGCTAAAGTCCTGGGACACCCGACAGATGTTTTTC.

This clone is judged medium-sized. The chain joins TRDV2 to TRDJ3, with D perhaps being TRDD2 or TRDD3 (5 bases each). The CDR3 is 17 amino acids. V dropped 3 bases and J dropped 0 bases, with 11 bases sitting between them. From germline, CDR1 is GEAIGNYY and CDR2 EKD. As DNA, the CDR3 is TGTGCCTGTGACCCTACTGGAAGCTCCTGGGACACCCGACAGATGTTTTTC. Translated, it gives CACDPTGSSWDTRQMFF.

This clone was seen only a few times. TCRdb lists the protein of a much larger clone for this DNA, which differs at residue 13, so this is likely a read error; the protein given here is translated from the DNA itself. This CDR3 reads CACDTVGDLTAQPFF. The CDR3 DNA is TGTGCCTGTGACACCGTGGGGGATTTGACAGCACAACCCTTCTTT. The chain carries TRDV2 and TRDJ2, with 8 nucleotides matching TRDD3. The CDR3 covers 15 residues. The germline gives CDR1 GEAIGNYY, CDR2 EKD.

Sample share makes this clone large (0.1 to 1%). Different DNA sequences within this sample yield the same CDR3. V and J are TRDV2 and TRDJ3; TRDD3 matches at 8 bases. Trimming removed 3 bases from V and 0 bases from J; junction bases left unmatched: 15. The CDR3 has 21 residues. Germline CDR1 and CDR2: GEAIGNYY and EKD. The CDR3 region is CACDRVRTGGPSSWDTRQMFF. CDR3 bases: TGTGCCTGTGACCGCGTACGTACTGGGGGTCCTAGCTCCTGGGACACCCGACAGATGTTTTTC.

This clone was picked up a small number of times. This sample also contains other DNA sequences that code for the same CDR3. The chain joins TRDV2 to TRDJ3, with 10 bases aligning to TRDD3. Germline loops: CDR1 GEAIGNYY, CDR2 EKD. This CDR3 has 20 amino acids. The ends lost 1 base at V and 0 bases at J; junction bases unmatched: 8. CDR3 bases: TGTGCCTGTGACACTGTACTGGGGGATTCAAGCTCCTGGGACACCCGACAGATGTTTTTC. Amino acids: CACDTVLGDSSSWDTRQMFF.

This clone turned up a few times. A much larger clone sits a single nucleotide away, making a read error possible. V usage is TRDV2 and J usage is TRDJ4; 12 bases align to TRDD3. Germline CDR1 reads GEAIGNYY; CDR2 reads EKD. The CDR3 has 12 amino acids. CDR3 loop: CARDTGGYRLIF. The CDR3 DNA reads as TGTGCCCGTGACACTGGGGGATACAGACTGATCTTT.

For this clone: TCRdb attributes to this sequence the protein of a much larger clone, which differs from the DNA translation at residue 7; a read error is likely, and the protein displayed is translated from the DNA. The chain is built from TRDV2 and TRDJ1; 10 bases line up with TRDD3. This CDR3 has 18 residues. J gave up 0 bases and V 1 base, and 10 bases lay outside the gene matches. The germline CDR1 and CDR2 sequences are GEAIGNYY and EKD. CDR3: CACDTVPGDTHYTDKLIF. DNA for the CDR3: TGTGCCTGTGACACGGTACCGGGGGATACGCACTACACCGATAAACTCATCTTT.

This clone was counted only a few times. One base away lies a much larger clone, so this may be a sequencing read error. In the same sample, other DNA sequences code for this CDR3. The chain links TRDV3 to TRDJ1; 9 positions agree with TRDD3. This CDR3 has 13 residues. Germline V gene lookup returns CDR1 TVYSNPD and CDR2 GDNSRS (reference sequence). The CDR3 DNA is TGTGCCTTTGTACTGGGGGACACCGATAAGCTCATCTTT. Protein sequence: CAFVLGDTDKLIF.

A few counts support this clone. A single base is all that separates this from a far larger clone, so a read error is likely. Other DNA sequences within the sample encode an identical CDR3. The chain joins TRDV2 to TRDJ2; 9 bases match TRDD3. The CDR3 covers 15 residues. Germline V gene sequence: CDR1 GEAIGNYY, CDR2 EKD. After removal of 3 bases from V and 2 bases from J, the junction contained 3 bases not matched to a gene. CDR3 sequence: CACDVLGDLTAQLFF. CDR3 nucleotide sequence: TGTGCCTGTGACGTACTGGGGGACTTGACAGCACAACTCTTCTTT.

A few counts support this clone. A single base is all that separates this from a far larger clone, so a read error is likely. The sample carries other DNA sequences with the same CDR3. The chain has TRDV2 and TRDJ2; TRDD3 matches 12 bases. CDR1 is GEAIGNYY and CDR2 is EKD in the germline V gene. This CDR3 region has 20 residues. This chain's CDR3 is CACDPVRFTGGYPLTAQLFF. Here the CDR3 DNA reads TGTGCCTGTGACCCAGTTCGATTTACTGGGGGATACCCTTTGACAGCACAACTATTCTTT.

This clone is termed large. In the same sample, other DNA sequences code for this CDR3. This chain connects TRDV2 to TRDJ3; 13 nucleotides match TRDD3. From germline, CDR1 is GEAIGNYY and CDR2 EKD. V lost 3 bases, J lost 2 bases, and 6 bases stayed unmatched. The CDR3 is 19 amino acids. CDR3 DNA: TGTGCCTGTGACTTTACTGGGGGATACGCCACCTGGGACACCCGACAGATGTTTTTC. Amino acid sequence: CACDFTGGYATWDTRQMFF.

About this clone itself: The translation of this DNA and the TCRdb protein of a much larger clone differ at residue 14, probably owing to a read error; the protein shown here is translated from the DNA. The V gene is TRDV2, the J gene TRDJ3, with 9 positions matching TRDD3. The germline gives CDR1 GEAIGNYY, CDR2 EKD. The CDR3 has 18 residues. In DNA form, the CDR3 reads TGTGCCTGTGACGCTGGGGGATGGAGCTCCTGGGACACCCAACAGATGTTTTTC. Its translation is CACDAGGWSSWDTQQMFF.

This clone was detected only a few times. This DNA translates differently at residue 14 from the TCRdb protein, which is that of a much larger clone; a read error is likely, and the protein shown is the DNA's own translation. The chain couples TRDV2 to TRDJ3; 9 positions agree with TRDD3. Per germline, CDR1 GEAIGNYY and CDR2 EKD. The CDR3 covers 17 residues. DNA of the CDR3: TGTGCCTGTGACGTACTGGGGGACTCCTGGGACACCCGACGGATGTTTTTC. Amino acids: CACDVLGDSWDTRRMFF.

A word on this clone: Since a much larger clone is just one base distant, this may be a read error. This sample also contains other DNA sequences that code for the same CDR3. The chain has TRDV2 and TRDJ3; D may be TRDD3 (5 bases). The CDR3 is 17 amino acids. Per the germline V gene, CDR1 is GEAIGNYY and CDR2 is EKD. This CDR3 reads CACDTAGSSWDTRQMFF. Written as DNA, the CDR3 is TGTGCCTGCGACACCGCGGGGAGCTCCTGGGACACCCGACAGATGTTTTTC.

This clone was recorded a few times. The protein TCRdb gives is from a much larger clone and does not agree with this DNA's translation at residue 11, likely a read error; the protein shown here comes from the DNA. The J gene is TRDJ3, the V gene TRDV2, with TRDD3 identical over 13 bases. The CDR3 sequence is 18 residues long. Germline V gene sequence: CDR1 GEAIGNYY, CDR2 EKD. DNA for the CDR3: TGTGCCTGGACTGGGGGATACGCAAGCTCCCGGGACACCCGACAGATGTTTTTC. This translates into CAWTGGYASSRDTRQMFF.

The table lists this clone with a few counts. A far larger clone lies a single base away; this is likely a read error. Other DNA sequences in this sample translate to the same CDR3. The chain links TRDV2 to TRDJ3; the match to TRDD3 covers 13 bases. The CDR3 extends over 21 amino acids. V dropped 4 bases and J dropped 0; count of bases not matched to a gene: 11. Germline V CDR1 and CDR2: GEAIGNYY, EKD. The CDR3 sequence: CACDTVLGDTLSSWDTRQMFF. CDR3 in DNA: TGTGCCTGTGATACCGTACTGGGGGATACGCTCAGCTCCTGGGACACCCGACAGATGTTTTTC.